These 20 T cell receptor beta chains originate from one sample sequenced in a study of blood T cells in healthy people across ages. The second PCR ran about 6 to 12 cycles with a sample-barcoded 5' primer and J-beta primers. TCRdb fed the 5' RACE reads into MiXCR, producing one record per CDR3 protein. Counted here are 550,000 to 650,000 distinct CDR3 sequences, under 30% occurring once; the ten biggest clones make up approximately 15%. What was sequenced was blood. The source is a woman of 80 years or more in good health.

This clonotype was recorded many times. The genes are TRBV7-8 and TRBJ1-4; D might be TRBD1 (6 bases). Germline V lookup: CDR1 SGHVS, CDR2 FQNEAQ. Between the trimmed V and J ends, which lost 1 base and 7 bases, there was a span of 13 bases. The CDR3 spans 15 residues. The CDR3: CASSLVGGSGEKLFF. For the CDR3, the DNA is TGTGCCAGCAGCTTAGTGGGGGGCAGCGGTGAAAAACTGTTTTTT.

Here the CDR3 reads CASSSLFGPHTDTQYF. The CDR3 DNA follows: TGTGCCAGCAGTTCCCTCTTTGGCCCCCACACAGATACGCAGTATTTT. The chain uses TRBV6-2 or TRBV6-3 and TRBJ2-3; D is unclear. The V and J ends lost 4 bases and 2 bases respectively, with 16 bases between them. Per the germline V gene, CDR1 is MNHEY and CDR2 is SVGEGT. The CDR3 is made up of 16 amino acids.

Comment on this clonotype: Just one base apart from a much larger clone, this may be a read error. J is TRBJ2-1 and V is TRBV19; TRBD1 or TRBD2 may be the D gene (5 bases each). Near its end, the DNA agrees better with TRBJ2-7, so the J call may be wrong. There are 15 residues in the CDR3. The germline CDR1 and CDR2 sequences are LNHDA and SQIVND (reference sequence). The CDR3 DNA reads TGTGCCAGTATAAACCGGCTTGGGGGTTACAATGAGCAGTACTTC. Protein: CASINRLGGYNEQYF.

The table lists this clonotype with a count of one. The chain has TRBV27 and TRBJ2-7, with 14 nucleotides matching TRBD2. The V and J ends lost 5 bases and 1 base, in that order; junction bases with no gene match: 7. Germline V gene data show CDR1 as MNHEY and CDR2 as SMNVEV (reference sequence). The CDR3 has 17 residues. The CDR3 reads CASSPTRTSGRSYEQYF. As DNA, the CDR3 is TGTGCCAGCAGTCCAACTCGGACTAGCGGGAGGTCCTACGAGCAGTACTTC.

The chain carries TRBV12-3 or TRBV12-4 and TRBJ2-1; a possible D gene is TRBD1 (5 bases). The CDR3 totals 15 residues. V lost 2 bases and J lost 6, with 14 bases in between. CDR3 protein: CASSLRQGLSNEQFF. CDR3 in DNA: TGTGCCAGCAGTTTAAGGCAGGGCCTCTCCAATGAGCAGTTCTTC.

This clonotype showed up many times. The chain combines TRBV7-8 with TRBJ2-7; 7 bases line up with TRBD2. Per germline, CDR1 SGHVS and CDR2 FQNEAQ. There are 15 residues in the CDR3. V trimming: 5 bases; J trimming: 2 bases; junction bases outside the gene matches: 9. The CDR3 sequence: CASSQQTSVPYEQYF. The CDR3 DNA is TGTGCCAGCAGCCAGCAAACTAGCGTACCCTACGAGCAGTACTTC.

This clonotype has at least ten counts. CDR3 sequence: CASSLESAGLGKTQYF. For the CDR3, the DNA is TGTGCCAGCAGCTTAGAATCGGCAGGCCTGGGGAAGACCCAGTACTTC. J is TRBJ2-5 and V is TRBV7-7; D is undetermined. Germline CDR1 is SSHAT and CDR2 is FNYEAQ (reference sequence). CDR3 size: 16 residues. Trimming removed 1 base at V and 6 bases at J, with 18 bases between.

This clonotype was seen only a few times. This may be a read error, as it is one base from a much larger clone. J is TRBJ2-1 and V is TRBV29-1; a weak D match, TRBD1 (6 bases). The DNA end is more similar to TRBJ2-7, so the J call may be wrong. Germline assignment: CDR1 SQVTM and CDR2 ANQGSEA. CDR3 length equals 18 residues. This CDR3 reads CSVEDRTWDTSSYNEQYF. CDR3 DNA sequence: TGCAGCGTTGAAGATCGTACGTGGGACACCAGCTCCTACAATGAGCAGTACTTC.

This clonotype was recorded once. V usage is TRBV5-1 and J usage is TRBJ2-4, with 14 nucleotides matching TRBD2. Germline CDR1 is SGHRS and CDR2 is YFSETQ. The CDR3 is 15 residues long. Trimming at V came to 4 bases and at J to 7 bases, leaving 4 bases not matched to a gene. In nucleotides, the CDR3 is TGCGCCAGCAGCCCCCGGACTAGCGGGGGGAACATTCAGTACTTC. This translates into CASSPRTSGGNIQYF.

The chain combines TRBV7-9 with TRBJ2-1, with D possibly being TRBD1 (5 bases). Germline assignment: CDR1 SEHNR and CDR2 FQNEAQ (reference sequence). The CDR3 totals 15 residues. Trimming shortened V by 2 bases and J by 3 bases, and 11 bases separated the two germline ends. CDR3 DNA sequence: TGTGCCAGCAGCTTACAGGGTAGTATCTACAATGAGCAGTTCTTC. Its translation is CASSLQGSIYNEQFF.

This clonotype was recorded a few times. The V gene is TRBV7-6, the J gene TRBJ2-7; TRBD1 agrees at 8 bases. The J call may be wrong; the DNA end is better matched by TRBJ2-5. This CDR3 comprises 15 residues. The germline V gene encodes CDR1 SGHVS and CDR2 FNYEAQ. DNA of the CDR3: TGTGCCAGCAGCTTAGGGACAGGGTGGAGAGAGACCCAGTACTTC. Protein product: CASSLGTGWRETQYF.

The J gene is TRBJ1-1, the V gene TRBV6-2 or TRBV6-3; D remains ambiguous. The CDR3 extends over 14 amino acids. Germline loops: CDR1 MNHEY, CDR2 SVGEGT. Trimming removed 3 bases at V and 4 bases at J, with 12 bases between. CDR3 protein: CASSYDERGTEAFF. CDR3 sequence (DNA): TGTGCCAGCAGTTATGATGAAAGAGGCACTGAAGCTTTCTTT.

This clonotype was seen many times. The chain combines TRBV30 with TRBJ1-1; D is unclear. The V end lost 7 bases, the J end lost 10 bases, and 10 bases lay between the germline ends. Germline V lookup: CDR1 GTSNPN, CDR2 SVGIG (reference sequence). The CDR3 loop spans 9 amino acids. In DNA form, the CDR3 reads TGTGCCTCCGGGCCCCCAGCTTTCTTT. This gives the protein CASGPPAFF.

V gene TRBV18 combines with J gene TRBJ1-2; D not resolved. The CDR3 totals 15 residues. The V and J ends lost 2 bases and 4 bases respectively, with 14 bases between them. Germline V lookup: CDR1 KGHSH, CDR2 LQKENI. DNA of the CDR3: TGTGCCAGCTCACCAGGAACGGCGATTCCCTATGGCTACACCTTC. Translated, it gives CASSPGTAIPYGYTF.

This clonotype occurred many times. The V gene is TRBV7-2, the J gene TRBJ2-1, with 9 bases fitting TRBD2. The DNA matches TRBJ2-7 better at its end, which makes the J call doubtful. The CDR3 runs to 14 residues. Germline CDR1 SGHTA, CDR2 FQGNSA. CDR3 region: CASSSGLAYNEQYF. The CDR3 nucleotides read TGTGCCAGCAGCTCGGGACTAGCCTACAATGAGCAGTACTTC.

This clonotype was seen a few times. Relative to the germline gene, one junction end is altered; a read error may explain this. V usage is TRBV7-2 and J usage is TRBJ2-2; D possibly matches TRBD1 or TRBD2 (5 bases each). The germline CDR1 and CDR2 sequences are SGHTA and FQGNSA. The CDR3 has 13 amino acids. The DNA of the CDR3 is TGTGCCAGCAACCTTAGGGGTTCCGGGGAGCGGTTTTTT. Translation gives CASNLRGSGERFF. The variable domain in full, with the rest retrieved from reference TRBV7-2 and TRBJ2-2, is GAGVSQSPSNKVTEKGKDVELRCDPISGHTALYWYRQSLGQGLEFLIYFQGNSAPDKSGLPSDRFSAERTGGSVSTLTIQRTQQEDSAVYLCASNLRGSGERFFGEGSRLTVL.

About this clonotype itself: Being one base from a much bigger clone, this may be a read error. The chain employs TRBV20-1 and TRBJ2-5; tentative D call: TRBD2 (6 bases). V was cut by 0 bases and J by 2 bases, with 13 bases left in between. Germline V gene sequence: CDR1 DFQATT, CDR2 SNEGSKA (reference sequence). This CDR3 contains 15 residues. The CDR3 nucleotides read TGCAGTGCTAGAGATCTGGGCGGGGTACAAGAGACCCAGTACTTC. Its translation is CSARDLGGVQETQYF.

This clonotype has a handful of counts. A clone one base away is much larger, so this may be a read error. V is TRBV3-1 and J is TRBJ2-5; 10 bases are a match to TRBD1. J was trimmed by 5 bases and V by 4 bases; bases with no gene match: 10. The CDR3 is made up of 16 amino acids. The germline V gene has CDR1 LGHDT and CDR2 YNNKEL (reference sequence). Written as DNA, the CDR3 is TGTGCCAGCAGCCTTCGGACAGGGGGAACGGGGGAGACCCAGTACTTC. Its translation is CASSLRTGGTGETQYF.

The chain uses TRBV11-2 and TRBJ1-6; a weak D match, TRBD1 (5 bases). With 5 bases removed from V and 3 bases from J, the gap between germline ends came to 17 bases. In germline, CDR1 is SGHAT, CDR2 FQNNGV. The CDR3 is 17 residues long. This CDR3 reads CASSRRGARDYNSPLHF. CDR3 nucleotides: TGTGCCAGCAGCCGGAGGGGAGCAAGGGACTATAATTCACCCCTCCACTTT.

On this clonotype itself: This could be a read error, since a much larger clone is one nucleotide away. J is TRBJ1-1 and V is TRBV12-3 or TRBV12-4; D is ambiguous. This CDR3 is 14 amino acids long. Trimming took 4 bases from V and 0 from J, leaving 9 bases between them. As DNA, the CDR3 is TGTGCCAGCAGTTGCCGACACCTGAACACTGAAGCTTTCTTT. It translates to CASSCRHLNTEAFF.